Listed below are T cell receptor beta chains from one sample, sequenced in a study of shared clonotypes between healthy human individuals. Assay: immunoSEQ multiplex PCR; the TCRdb copy retains only in-frame clones and omits some. This table holds approximately 1.4 million clones, 95% to 99% found once. The sample taken for sequencing was naive CD4+ T cells sorted from blood. These receptors were taken from a man aged 30 to 45 in good health. Each CDR3 is given with its conserved first and last residue. The order of the fields is J gene, D gene, clone size, CDR3 length, V gene, CDR3 protein, CDR3 DNA. The D gene is left open where the match is weak. Size is stated for part of the rows, as once, few or many counts, or as a class when the clone is expanded.

J gene: TRBJ2-3; D gene: TRBD2; clone size: -; CDR3 length: 16; V gene: TRBV7-6; CDR3 protein: CASSLGLAGAPDTQYF; CDR3 DNA: TGTGCCAGCAGCTTAGGTTTGGCGGGAGCCCCAGATACGCAGTATTTT
J gene: TRBJ2-3; D gene: -; clone size: -; CDR3 length: 17; V gene: TRBV5-6; CDR3 protein: CASSPRTGKISTDTQYF; CDR3 DNA: TGTGCCAGCAGCCCGAGGACCGGGAAAATTAGCACAGATACGCAGTATTTT
J gene: TRBJ1-4; D gene: -; clone size: -; CDR3 length: 17; V gene: TRBV18; CDR3 protein: CASSPRGGHATNEKLFF; CDR3 DNA: TGTGCCAGCTCACCACGGGGTGGGCATGCAACTAATGAAAAACTGTTTTTT
J gene: TRBJ2-3; D gene: TRBD2; clone size: -; CDR3 length: 16; V gene: TRBV5-1; CDR3 protein: CASSLLGLDGTDTQYF; CDR3 DNA: TGCGCCAGCAGCTTGTTGGGACTAGATGGCACAGATACGCAGTATTTT
J gene: TRBJ2-7; D gene: TRBD2; clone size: -; CDR3 length: 16; V gene: TRBV29-1; CDR3 protein: CSVEGGSSGKIDEQYF; CDR3 DNA: TGCAGCGTTGAAGGGGGGAGTAGCGGGAAAATCGACGAGCAGTACTTC
J gene: TRBJ2-2; D gene: -; clone size: -; CDR3 length: 14; V gene: TRBV27; CDR3 protein: CASSLLANTGELFF; CDR3 DNA: TGTGCCAGCAGTTTACTAGCGAACACCGGGGAGCTGTTTTTT
J gene: TRBJ1-4; D gene: -; clone size: -; CDR3 length: 14; V gene: TRBV5-1; CDR3 protein: CASSLSATIEKLFF; CDR3 DNA: TGCGCCAGCAGCTTGTCCGCAACCATTGAAAAACTGTTTTTT
J gene: TRBJ1-4; D gene: -; clone size: -; CDR3 length: 14; V gene: TRBV9; CDR3 protein: CASSRDPEREKLFF; CDR3 DNA: TGTGCCAGCAGCAGGGACCCAGAAAGGGAAAAACTGTTTTTT
J gene: TRBJ2-2; D gene: -; clone size: -; CDR3 length: 13; V gene: TRBV7-7; CDR3 protein: CASSSGNTGELFF; CDR3 DNA: TGTGCCAGCAGCTCTGGTAACACCGGGGAGCTGTTTTTT
J gene: TRBJ2-5; D gene: -; clone size: -; CDR3 length: 14; V gene: TRBV5-1; CDR3 protein: CASSLTPIQETQYF; CDR3 DNA: TGCGCCAGCAGCCTTACTCCGATACAAGAGACCCAGTACTTC
J gene: TRBJ2-7; D gene: TRBD2; clone size: -; CDR3 length: 15; V gene: TRBV28; CDR3 protein: CASTGGTSANYEQYF; CDR3 DNA: TGTGCCAGCACTGGAGGGACTAGCGCAAACTACGAGCAGTACTTC
J gene: TRBJ1-1; D gene: -; clone size: once; CDR3 length: 14; V gene: TRBV5-6; CDR3 protein: CASSLGRRNTEAFF; CDR3 DNA: TGTGCCAGCAGCTTGGGCAGGAGGAACACTGAAGCTTTCTTT
J gene: TRBJ2-3; D gene: -; clone size: -; CDR3 length: 13; V gene: TRBV6-5; CDR3 protein: CASARAGTDTQYF; CDR3 DNA: TGTGCCAGCGCTCGGGCGGGCACAGATACGCAGTATTTT
J gene: TRBJ2-6; D gene: -; clone size: -; CDR3 length: 17; V gene: TRBV29-1; CDR3 protein: CSVDGGQGPSGANVLTF; CDR3 DNA: TGCAGCGTTGATGGGGGTCAGGGCCCCTCTGGGGCCAACGTCCTGACTTTC
J gene: TRBJ1-2; D gene: -; clone size: -; CDR3 length: 19; V gene: TRBV18; CDR3 protein: CASSPLGLGSLKGLYGYTF; CDR3 DNA: TGTGCCAGCTCACCACTGGGATTGGGTTCACTAAAAGGTCTTTATGGCTACACCTTC
J gene: TRBJ1-5; D gene: -; clone size: -; CDR3 length: 17; V gene: TRBV14; CDR3 protein: CASSQVDEGNSNQPQHF; CDR3 DNA: TGTGCCAGCAGCCAAGTCGACGAGGGGAATAGCAATCAGCCCCAGCATTTT
J gene: TRBJ2-3; D gene: -; clone size: -; CDR3 length: 15; V gene: TRBV6-6; CDR3 protein: CATTGPPLAVDTQYF; CDR3 DNA: TGTGCCACCACAGGGCCCCCGTTAGCGGTAGATACGCAGTATTTT
J gene: TRBJ2-7; D gene: -; clone size: -; CDR3 length: 18; V gene: TRBV25-1; CDR3 protein: CASSETIMRGVGTYEQYF; CDR3 DNA: TGTGCCAGCAGTGAAACCATCATGCGGGGCGTGGGGACTTACGAGCAGTACTTC
J gene: TRBJ2-4; D gene: -; clone size: -; CDR3 length: 17; V gene: TRBV11-2; CDR3 protein: CASSKRLVGGVLNIQYF; CDR3 DNA: TGTGCCAGCTCAAAAAGGCTGGTGGGAGGAGTACTAAACATTCAGTACTTC
J gene: TRBJ2-7; D gene: TRBD2; clone size: once; CDR3 length: 14; V gene: TRBV27; CDR3 protein: CASSARLASYEQYF; CDR3 DNA: TGTGCCAGCAGTGCCCGACTAGCATCCTACGAGCAGTACTTC
J gene: TRBJ1-1; D gene: TRBD1; clone size: -; CDR3 length: 16; V gene: TRBV19; CDR3 protein: CASSTRKGQGGTEAFF; CDR3 DNA: TGTGCCAGTAGTACACGGAAGGGACAGGGAGGGACCGAAGCTTTCTTT
J gene: TRBJ2-1; D gene: TRBD2; clone size: -; CDR3 length: 15; V gene: TRBV2; CDR3 protein: CASRRLAGGSQEQFF; CDR3 DNA: TGTGCCAGCAGGCGACTAGCGGGAGGCTCACAGGAGCAGTTCTTC
J gene: TRBJ1-1; D gene: -; clone size: -; CDR3 length: 15; V gene: TRBV19; CDR3 protein: CASSKNGAQVTEAFF; CDR3 DNA: TGTGCCAGTAGTAAGAACGGGGCCCAGGTCACTGAAGCTTTCTTT
J gene: TRBJ2-7; D gene: TRBD2; clone size: -; CDR3 length: 14; V gene: TRBV7-2; CDR3 protein: CASSRGLAGYEQYF; CDR3 DNA: TGTGCCAGCAGCAGGGGACTAGCGGGCTACGAGCAGTACTTC